A single T cell receptor (beta chain) is shown here with its context. Germline loops: CDR1 MNHEY, CDR2 SVGEGT. The CDR3 is 16 residues long. V shed 0 bases and J shed 8 bases, with 17 bases lying between them. The data originate from a study of blood T cells in healthy people across ages. Primed by a sample-barcoded 5' primer and a J-beta primer mix, a second PCR proceeded for about 7 to 11 cycles. A tag from a template-switch adaptor with 12 random nucleotides marked each cDNA molecule. TCRdb ran MiXCR on the 5' RACE reads and lists one entry per CDR3 protein. The data contain 1.2 million to 1.5 million distinct CDR3 sequences, approximately 63% of them singletons.

Sequenced input: blood. This clonotype was obtained from a young man in good health. The chain employs TRBV6-2 or TRBV6-3 and TRBJ2-1; D uncertain. This chain's CDR3 is CASSYSIGRIAYEQFF. The CDR3 DNA reads as TGTGCCAGCAGTTACTCGATCGGACGGATCGCTTATGAGCAGTTCTTC.